The 8 T cell receptor beta chains below all came from one sample that was sequenced in a study of human T cells and chemical hapten exposure. The time point: pre-sensitization, week 0. The treatment: therapeutic diphenylcyclopropenone sensitization with weekly scalp DPC. A single record per CDR3 protein comes from TCRdb applying MiXCR to the RACE reads. The data show approximately 90,000 distinct CDR3 sequences, 8.5% seen once. The sample consisted of whole blood, taken in connection with sensitization to the hapten diphenylcyclopropenone (DPC). The receptors were sampled from a middle-aged man with alopecia areata. Some clones in this sample may be carry-over from other donors' samples.

In its sample, this clonotype was seen many times. The gene calls are TRBV9 and TRBJ2-7; 9 nucleotides match TRBD1. The CDR3 contains 14 residues. In germline, CDR1 is SGDLS, CDR2 YYNGEE. V was clipped by 2 bases and J by 5 bases; unmatched bases: 5. The CDR3 is CASSVGQGDHEQYF. In DNA form, the CDR3 reads TGTGCCAGCAGCGTGGGACAGGGTGACCACGAGCAGTACTTC.

The rearrangement uses TRBV6-5 and TRBJ2-7, with 7 nucleotides matching TRBD1. J gave up 7 bases and V 8 bases, and 14 bases lay outside the gene matches. The CDR3 sequence is 14 residues long. Germline V gene sequence: CDR1 MNHEY, CDR2 SVGAGI. This CDR3 is CASAPVQGIWEQYF. CDR3 coding DNA: TGTGCCAGCGCCCCTGTACAGGGGATCTGGGAGCAGTACTTC.

This clonotype was seen a few times. This chain's CDR3 is CASSQVTFGTDTQYF. DNA for the CDR3: TGCGCCAGCAGCCAAGTGACATTCGGCACAGATACGCAGTATTTT. The gene calls are TRBV4-3 and TRBJ2-3, with D unresolved. The CDR3 has 15 residues. CDR1 LGHNA and CDR2 YSLEER come from the germline V gene. Trimming took off 1 base at V and 1 base at J, with 9 bases between the two ends.

The V and J genes are TRBV12-3 or TRBV12-4 and TRBJ2-2; TRBD1 agrees at 8 bases. CDR3 length equals 14 residues. Trimming removed 6 bases from V and 6 bases from J; junction bases left unmatched: 6. This chain's CDR3 is CASRVQGVPGELFF. The CDR3 nucleotides are TGTGCCAGCAGGGTACAGGGGGTTCCCGGGGAGCTGTTTTTT.

This clonotype was observed at least ten times. CDR3 bases: TGTGCCAGCAGCCCGGACAGATATCAGCCCCAGCATTTT. Encoded protein: CASSPDRYQPQHF. The rearrangement joins TRBV7-9 to TRBJ1-5; D is possibly TRBD1 (6 bases). From germline, CDR1 is SEHNR and CDR2 FQNEAQ (reference sequence). Trimming removed 5 bases from V and 5 bases from J, with 10 bases in between. The CDR3 loop spans 13 amino acids. The full variable domain, in which reference TRBV7-9 and TRBJ1-5 provide the parts outside the CDR3, is DTGVSQNPRHKITKRGQNVTFRCDPISEHNRLYWYRQTLGQGPEFLTYFQNEAQLEKSRLLSDRFSAERPKGSFSTLEIQRTEQGDSAMYLCASSPDRYQPQHFGDGTRLSIL.

In the case of this clonotype: This may be a read error: a much more frequent sequence differs by one nucleotide. The chain carries TRBV11-1 and TRBJ2-3, with D uncertain. The CDR3 has 15 residues. Germline V gives CDR1 SGHAT, CDR2 FQDESV (reference sequence). The CDR3 sequence: CVSSLRASSGDTQYF. The CDR3 DNA reads as TGTGTCAGCAGCTTAAGGGCGTCGTCTGGGGATACGCAGTATTTT.

In its sample, this clonotype was seen many times. The rearrangement links TRBV27 to TRBJ2-3; D ambiguous. Trimming stripped 1 base from V and 0 bases from J, with 8 bases between. CDR1 and CDR2 (germline): MNHEY, SMNVEV (reference sequence). The CDR3 totals 15 residues. The DNA of the CDR3 is TGTGCCAGCAGTTTATGGGTCTCTAGCACAGATACGCAGTATTTT. It codes for CASSLWVSSTDTQYF.

The rearrangement uses TRBV7-9 and TRBJ2-7; possibly TRBD1 or TRBD2 for D (5 bases each). Germline values: CDR1 SEHNR, CDR2 FQNEAQ (reference sequence). This CDR3 contains 13 residues. V lost 6 bases and J 9 bases, leaving 18 bases between the germline ends. The CDR3 spells CASRGRVRDVQYF. The CDR3 DNA sequence: TGTGCCAGCAGAGGAAGAGTTCGGGACGTGCAGTACTTC.